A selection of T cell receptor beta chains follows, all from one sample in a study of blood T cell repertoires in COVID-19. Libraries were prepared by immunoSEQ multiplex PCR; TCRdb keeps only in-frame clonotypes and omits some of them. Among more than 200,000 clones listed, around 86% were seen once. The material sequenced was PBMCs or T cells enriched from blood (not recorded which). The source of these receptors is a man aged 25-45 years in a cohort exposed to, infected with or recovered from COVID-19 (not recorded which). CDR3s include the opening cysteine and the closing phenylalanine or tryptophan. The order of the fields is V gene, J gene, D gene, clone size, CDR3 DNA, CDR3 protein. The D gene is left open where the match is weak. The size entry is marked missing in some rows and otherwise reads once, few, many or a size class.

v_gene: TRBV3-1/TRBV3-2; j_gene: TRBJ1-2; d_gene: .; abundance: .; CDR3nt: TGTGCCAGCAGCCAAGCGGGGGGGCGGGGCTACACCTTC; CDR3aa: CASSQAGGRGYTF
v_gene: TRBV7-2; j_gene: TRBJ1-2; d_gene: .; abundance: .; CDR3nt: TGTGCCAGCAGCTTAGCCCTTAACTATGGCTACACCTTC; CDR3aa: CASSLALNYGYTF
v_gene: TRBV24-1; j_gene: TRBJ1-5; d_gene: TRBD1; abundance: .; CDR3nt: TGTGCCACCCAACCGGGACAGGGGTTACAGCCCCAGCATTTT; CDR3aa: CATQPGQGLQPQHF
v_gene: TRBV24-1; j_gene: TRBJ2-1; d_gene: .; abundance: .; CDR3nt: TGTGCCACCGTAGATAGTTTAAGGGGCAATGAGCAGTTCTTC; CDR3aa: CATVDSLRGNEQFF
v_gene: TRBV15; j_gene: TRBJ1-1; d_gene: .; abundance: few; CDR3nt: TGTGCCACCAGCAGAGTACTTACCCCAGGAGCTTTCTTT; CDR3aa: CATSRVLTPGAFF
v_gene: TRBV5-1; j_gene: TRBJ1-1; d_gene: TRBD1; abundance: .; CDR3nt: TGCGCCAGCAGCTTGCGGACAGGGGCCACTGAAGCTTTCTTT; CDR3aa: CASSLRTGATEAFF
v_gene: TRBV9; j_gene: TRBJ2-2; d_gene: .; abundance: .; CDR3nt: TGTGCCAGCAGCTTCGTCGTCGGGGGGGAGCTGTTTTTT; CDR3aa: CASSFVVGGELFF
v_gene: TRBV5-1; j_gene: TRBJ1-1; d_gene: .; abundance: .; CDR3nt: TGCGCCAGCAGGGGAGGGGCGGCAAACCTCCTGAACACTGAAGCTTTCTTT; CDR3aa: CASRGGAANLLNTEAFF
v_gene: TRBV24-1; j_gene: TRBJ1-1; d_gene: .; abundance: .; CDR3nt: TGTGCCACCAGTCGCGGGAGACTTAACACTGAAGCTTTCTTT; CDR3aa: CATSRGRLNTEAFF
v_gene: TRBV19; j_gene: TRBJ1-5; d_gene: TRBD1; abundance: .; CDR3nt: TGTGCCAGTAGTGGGACAGGGCGCCTCTATCAGCCCCAGCATTTT; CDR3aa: CASSGTGRLYQPQHF
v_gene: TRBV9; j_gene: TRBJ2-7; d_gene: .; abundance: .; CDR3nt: TGTGCCAGCAGCGTAGGATCCAGCTCCTACGAGCAGTACTTC; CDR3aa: CASSVGSSSYEQYF
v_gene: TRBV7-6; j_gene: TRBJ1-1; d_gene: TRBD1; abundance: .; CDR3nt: TGTGCCAGCAGCGACGGGACAGGGGGCACTGAAGCTTTCTTT; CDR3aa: CASSDGTGGTEAFF
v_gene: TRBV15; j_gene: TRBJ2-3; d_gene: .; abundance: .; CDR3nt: TGTGCCACCAGCAGGGCGGGCACTCGAACTAGCACAGATACGCAGTATTTT; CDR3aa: CATSRAGTRTSTDTQYF
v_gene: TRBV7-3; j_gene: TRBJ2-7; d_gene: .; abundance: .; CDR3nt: TGTGCCAGCAGCCTCGCAGGACGGGGGAGCTCCTACGAGCAGTACTTC; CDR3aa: CASSLAGRGSSYEQYF
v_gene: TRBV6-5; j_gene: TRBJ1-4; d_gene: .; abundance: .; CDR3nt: TGTGCCAGCAGCCCGGGGGGAAAACTGTTTTTT; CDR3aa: CASSPGGKLFF
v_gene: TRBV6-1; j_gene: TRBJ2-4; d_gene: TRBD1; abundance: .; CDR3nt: TGTGCCAGCAGTGAAGGTGGGACAGTCCAAAACATTCAGTACTTC; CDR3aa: CASSEGGTVQNIQYF
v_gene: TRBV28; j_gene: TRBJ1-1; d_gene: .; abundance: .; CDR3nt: TGTGCCAGCAGTTTAGTGCTTTTGGGGGCGGGAGCTTTCTTT; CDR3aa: CASSLVLLGAGAFF
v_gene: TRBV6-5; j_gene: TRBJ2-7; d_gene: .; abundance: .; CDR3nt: TGTGCCAGCAGTCACCAAGCATCCTACGAGCAGTACTTC; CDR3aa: CASSHQASYEQYF
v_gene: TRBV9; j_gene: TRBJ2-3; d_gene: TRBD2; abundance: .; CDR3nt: TGTGCCAGCAGCGGTAGCGGGGTGGCAGATACGCAGTATTTT; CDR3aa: CASSGSGVADTQYF
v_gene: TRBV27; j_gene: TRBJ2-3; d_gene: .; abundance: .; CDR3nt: TGTGCCAGCTCGGGGCTGGGGACTTTCAGCACAGATACGCAGTATTTT; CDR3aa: CASSGLGTFSTDTQYF
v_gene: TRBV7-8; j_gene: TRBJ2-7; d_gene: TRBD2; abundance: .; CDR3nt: TGTGCCAGCAGCTTAAGCCTAGCGGCGTCCTCCTACGAGCAGTACTTC; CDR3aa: CASSLSLAASSYEQYF
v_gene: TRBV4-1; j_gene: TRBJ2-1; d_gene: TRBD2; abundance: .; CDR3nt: TGCGCCAGCAGGGTAACGGGTTTGGCGGGAGGGGAGAATGAGCAGTTCTTC; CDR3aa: CASRVTGLAGGENEQFF
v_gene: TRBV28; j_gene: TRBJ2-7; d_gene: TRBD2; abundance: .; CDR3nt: TGTGCCAGCAGTTTGGCGAGCGGGAGCTACGAGCAGTACTTC; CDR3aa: CASSLASGSYEQYF
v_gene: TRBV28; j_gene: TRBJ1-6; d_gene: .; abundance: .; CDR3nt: TGTGCCAGCAGTTTACAGGTCGCCGCGTTAAATTCACCCCTCCACTTT; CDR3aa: CASSLQVAALNSPLHF
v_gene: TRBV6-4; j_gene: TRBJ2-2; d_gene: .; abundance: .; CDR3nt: TGTGCCAGCAGTGGGACAAACACCGGGGAGCTGTTTTTT; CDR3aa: CASSGTNTGELFF
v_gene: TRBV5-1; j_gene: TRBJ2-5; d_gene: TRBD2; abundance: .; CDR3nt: TGCGCCAGCAGCTTGGTGCTAGCGGGCCTACAAGAGACCCAGTACTTC; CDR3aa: CASSLVLAGLQETQYF
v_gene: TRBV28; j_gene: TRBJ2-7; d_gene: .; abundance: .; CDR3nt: TGTGCCAGCACGGCGGGCAGCTACGAGCAGTACTTC; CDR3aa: CASTAGSYEQYF
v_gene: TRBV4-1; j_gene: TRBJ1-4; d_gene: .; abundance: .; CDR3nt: TGCGCCAGCAGCCTTATTAGCTTTAATGAAAAACTGTTTTTT; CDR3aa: CASSLISFNEKLFF
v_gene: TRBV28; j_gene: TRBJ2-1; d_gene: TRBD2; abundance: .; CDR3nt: TGTGCCAGCACTAGCGGATACAATGAGCAGTTCTTC; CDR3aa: CASTSGYNEQFF
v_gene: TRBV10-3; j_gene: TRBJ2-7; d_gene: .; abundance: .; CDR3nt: TGTGCCATCAGTGAGGGCAGGGGTGGCGAGCAGTACTTC; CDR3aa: CAISEGRGGEQYF